Each of the 14 T cell receptor beta chains below was sequenced from the same sample in a study of blood T cell repertoires in COVID-19. The method was immunoSEQ multiplex PCR; TCRdb's version includes in-frame clones alone and lacks a portion of them. This table has more than 80,000 clones, 80% to 90% appearing once. The sample taken for sequencing was peripheral blood. The receptors were sampled from a man older than 75 with acute or convalescent COVID-19.

The chain is built from TRBV5-1 and TRBJ2-5, with 10 bases aligning to TRBD1. Unmatched junction bases numbered 6, after V lost 4 bases and J lost 3 bases. The CDR3 totals 15 residues. Germline loops: CDR1 SGHRS, CDR2 YFSETQ. The CDR3 bases are TGCGCCAGCAGCACAACCGGGACAGGGGAAGAGACCCAGTACTTC. Encoded protein: CASSTTGTGEETQYF.

The V call is TRBV19, the J call TRBJ2-5; tentative D call: TRBD1 (6 bases). Trimming shortened V by 4 bases and J by 4 bases, and 16 bases separated the two germline ends. Germline V gene lookup returns CDR1 LNHDA and CDR2 SQIVND (reference sequence). CDR3 length: 15 residues. CDR3 bases: TGTGCCAGTAGTACAGGGGTGGCGTTTAGAGAGACCCAGTACTTC. Translated: CASSTGVAFRETQYF.

The chain links TRBV5-1 to TRBJ2-6, with 8 bases aligning to TRBD1. The CDR3 has 15 residues. V shed 3 bases, J shed 2 bases, and the junction held 1 base outside the gene matches. The V gene's germline CDR1 is SGHRS and CDR2 YFSETQ. The CDR3 is CASSSDRAGANVLTF. As DNA, the CDR3 is TGCGCCAGCAGCTCGGACAGGGCTGGGGCCAACGTCCTGACTTTC.

V is TRBV28 and J is TRBJ2-3; possible D gene TRBD1, 5 bases. Germline-derived CDR1 and CDR2 are MDHEN and SYDVKM. Trimming took off 6 bases at V and 2 bases at J, with 15 bases between the two ends. CDR3 length: 15 amino acids. CDR3 DNA sequence: TGTGCCAGCAGCCCGACAAGGACACTCACAGATACGCAGTATTTT. This codes for CASSPTRTLTDTQYF.

The chain combines TRBV24-1 with TRBJ2-1, with 8 bases identical to TRBD2. CDR3 length equals 15 residues. The germline CDR1 and CDR2 sequences are KGHDR and SFDVKD. Germline trimming cut 4 bases from V and 6 bases from J; bases unmatched to any gene: 7. CDR3 amino acids: CATSDSTSVSNEQFF. CDR3 bases: TGTGCCACCAGTGACTCGACTAGCGTAAGCAATGAGCAGTTCTTC.

The chain uses TRBV5-1 and TRBJ2-7, with 13 bases that match TRBD2. This CDR3 spans 19 amino acids. Germline lookup yields CDR1 SGHRS and CDR2 YFSETQ. The V gene end was trimmed by 0 bases and the J gene end by 5 bases; junction bases not matched to a gene: 14. As DNA, the CDR3 is TGCGCCAGCAGCTTGGACGGGTCCTTACTAGCGGGAGGGGGCCACGAGCAGTACTTC. Residues: CASSLDGSLLAGGGHEQYF. Full variable domain (missing parts from reference TRBV5-1 and TRBJ2-7): KAGVTQTPRYLIKTRGQQVTLSCSPISGHRSVSWYQQTPGQGLQFLFEYFSETQRNKGNFPGRFSGRQFSNSRSEMNVSTLELGDSALYLCASSLDGSLLAGGGHEQYFGPGTRLTVT.

This clone was observed a few times. The CDR3 sequence is CASSETGQGLGYTF. In nucleotides, the CDR3 is TGTGCCAGCAGTGAAACCGGACAGGGTCTCGGCTACACCTTC. The rearrangement joins TRBV25-1 to TRBJ1-2, with 8 bases that match TRBD1. Germline V gene sequence: CDR1 MGHDK, CDR2 SYGVNS. This CDR3 has 14 amino acids. J was trimmed by 8 bases and V by 2 bases; bases with no gene match: 7.

The genes are TRBV7-6 and TRBJ1-2; D is perhaps TRBD1 (6 bases). Deletions cut 5 bases from V and 8 bases from J, with 12 bases between. The CDR3 runs 12 residues. The germline gives CDR1 SGHVS, CDR2 FNYEAQ. The DNA of the CDR3 is TGTGCCAGCAGCCAGGGGCTGGAAGGCTACACCTTC. This encodes CASSQGLEGYTF. Supplemented by reference TRBV7-6 and TRBJ1-2, the full variable domain reads GAGVSQSPRYKVTKRGQDVALRCDPISGHVSLYWYRQALGQGPEFLTYFNYEAQQDKSGLPNDRFSAERPEGSISTLTIQRTEQRDSAMYRCASSQGLEGYTFGSGTRLTVV.

V gene TRBV5-5 combines with J gene TRBJ2-3; D possibly corresponds to TRBD1 (6 bases). The CDR3 extends over 14 amino acids. Trimming stripped 4 bases from V and 2 bases from J, with 11 bases between. Germline lookup yields CDR1 SGHKS and CDR2 YYEKEE (reference sequence). The CDR3 DNA reads TGTGCCAGCAGCCTCGGACAGCTCACAGATACGCAGTATTTT. Protein: CASSLGQLTDTQYF.

The CDR3 loop reads CASSPPGLYEQYF. The CDR3 DNA reads TGTGCCAGCAGCCCCCCCGGACTTTACGAGCAGTACTTC. This chain links TRBV9 with TRBJ2-7; tentative D call: TRBD2 (5 bases). The V end lost 4 bases, the J end lost 4 bases, and 12 bases lay between the germline ends. The CDR3 contains 13 residues. Germline CDR1 is SGDLS and CDR2 is YYNGEE.

This clone was counted only a few times. This rearrangement joins TRBV7-9 to TRBJ2-3; D gene uncertain. Germline V gene lookup returns CDR1 SEHNR and CDR2 FQNEAQ (reference sequence). The germline V and J ends were trimmed by 4 bases and 3 bases, with 11 bases remaining between them. The CDR3 is made up of 14 amino acids. CDR3 loop: CASSSPLTTDTQYF. The DNA of the CDR3 is TGTGCCAGCAGCTCTCCTTTGACTACAGATACGCAGTATTTT. The complete variable domain, with remaining parts taken from reference TRBV7-9 and TRBJ2-3, reads DTGVSQNPRHKITKRGQNVTFRCDPISEHNRLYWYRQTLGQGPEFLTYFQNEAQLEKSRLLSDRFSAERPKGSFSTLEIQRTEQGDSAMYLCASSSPLTTDTQYFGPGTRLTVL.

The table lists this clone with a count of one. The CDR3 spells CASSQQIQETQYF. The CDR3 coding sequence is TGTGCCAGTAGTCAACAAATCCAAGAGACCCAGTACTTC. The J gene is TRBJ2-5, the V gene TRBV19; D is ambiguous. Trimming removed 5 bases at V and 1 base at J, with 8 bases between. Per the germline V gene, CDR1 is LNHDA and CDR2 is SQIVND (reference sequence). The CDR3 spans 13 residues.

The chain recombines TRBV29-1 with TRBJ1-1; TRBD1 is a possible D gene (5 bases). Trimming pared 1 base from V and 4 bases from J, leaving 13 bases between. There are 14 residues in the CDR3. Germline V gives CDR1 SQVTM, CDR2 ANQGSEA. DNA of the CDR3: TGCAGCGTTGAAGGAGGGAGGGGTAGCACTGAAGCTTTCTTT. Protein sequence: CSVEGGRGSTEAFF.

This clone occurred a few times. The chain is built from TRBV19 and TRBJ1-4; the D gene is possibly TRBD1 (5 bases). CDR3 size: 15 residues. The V gene's germline CDR1 is LNHDA and CDR2 SQIVND (reference sequence). V shed 3 bases and J shed 7 bases, with 15 bases lying between them. The CDR3 nucleotides read TGTGCCAGTAGTATGAAACAGGCCCGTGGTGAAAAACTGTTTTTT. Amino acids: CASSMKQARGEKLFF.